The TCR beta chain under discussion was sequenced for a study of cytomegalovirus exposure and HLA in healthy donors. PCR primers comprised 60 Vbeta and 13 Jbeta primers. Profiled with immunoSEQ multiplex PCR; TCRdb holds only in-frame clones, not every one. The table lists about 100,000 clones, less than 85% of them singletons. Healthy bone marrow donors supplied every sample. Details on this clone: The antigen is not known.

Findings and limits, study-wide: Being productive about 90% or about 30% of the time was typical of most TCR beta V segments in an earlier analysis. HLA restriction was apparent for most CMV-associated TCR beta chains in a later analysis.

V shed 3 bases and J 10 bases; nucleotides not matched to a gene: 13. The CDR3 is 15 amino acids. CDR1 and CDR2 (germline): SGHNT, YYREEE (reference sequence). The specimen was PBMCs. The chain recombines TRBV5-4 with TRBJ2-1; 7 bases are a match to TRBD1. The sequence was obtained from a woman aged 40 to 55 in good health and CMV-seropositive. CDR3 amino acids: CASSSSGQPTGEQFF. DNA of the CDR3: TGTGCCAGCAGCTCCTCGGGACAGCCGACGGGGGAGCAGTTCTTC.